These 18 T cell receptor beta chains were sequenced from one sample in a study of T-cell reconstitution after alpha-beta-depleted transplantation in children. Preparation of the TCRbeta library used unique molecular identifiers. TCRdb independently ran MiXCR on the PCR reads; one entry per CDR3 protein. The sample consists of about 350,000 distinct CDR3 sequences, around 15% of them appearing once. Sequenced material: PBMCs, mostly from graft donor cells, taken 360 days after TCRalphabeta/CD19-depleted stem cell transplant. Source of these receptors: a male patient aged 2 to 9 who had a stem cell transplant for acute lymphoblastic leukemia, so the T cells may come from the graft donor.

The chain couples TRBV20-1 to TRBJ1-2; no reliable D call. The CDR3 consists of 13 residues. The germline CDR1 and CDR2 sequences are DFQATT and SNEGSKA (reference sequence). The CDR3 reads CSRVKTTKDGYTF. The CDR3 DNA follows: TGCAGCCGAGTAAAGACTACTAAGGATGGCTACACCTTC.

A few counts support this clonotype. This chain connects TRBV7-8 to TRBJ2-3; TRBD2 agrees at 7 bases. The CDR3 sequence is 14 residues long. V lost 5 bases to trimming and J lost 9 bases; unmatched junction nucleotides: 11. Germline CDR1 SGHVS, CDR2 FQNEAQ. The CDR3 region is CASSRTRGLSTQYF. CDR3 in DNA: TGTGCCAGCAGCCGGACTCGGGGACTATCGACGCAGTATTTT.

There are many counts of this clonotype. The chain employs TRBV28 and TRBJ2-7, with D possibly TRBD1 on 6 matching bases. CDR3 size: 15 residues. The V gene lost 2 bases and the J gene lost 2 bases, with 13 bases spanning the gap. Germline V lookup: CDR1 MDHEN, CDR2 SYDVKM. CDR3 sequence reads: CASSLVQGRTYEQYF. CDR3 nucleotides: TGTGCCAGCAGTTTAGTCCAGGGGCGGACCTACGAGCAGTACTTC.

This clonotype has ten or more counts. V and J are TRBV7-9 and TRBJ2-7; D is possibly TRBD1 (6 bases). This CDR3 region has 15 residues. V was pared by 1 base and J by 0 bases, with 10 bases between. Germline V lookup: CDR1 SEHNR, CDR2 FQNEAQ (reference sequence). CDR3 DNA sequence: TGTGCCAGCAGCTTAGACCAGGGGAGCTCCTACGAGCAGTACTTC. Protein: CASSLDQGSSYEQYF. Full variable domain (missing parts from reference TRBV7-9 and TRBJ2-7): DTGVSQNPRHKITKRGQNVTFRCDPISEHNRLYWYRQTLGQGPEFLTYFQNEAQLEKSRLLSDRFSAERPKGSFSTLEIQRTEQGDSAMYLCASSLDQGSSYEQYFGPGTRLTVT.

As DNA, the CDR3 is TGTGCCAGCAGCTTAGAAAGCGGCACTGAAGCTTTCTTT. Protein sequence: CASSLESGTEAFF. The chain is built from TRBV11-2 and TRBJ1-1, with D uncertain. V was pared by 0 bases and J by 4 bases, with 6 bases between. Germline CDR1 and CDR2: SGHAT and FQNNGV. The CDR3 runs 13 residues. The full variable domain, rest sourced from reference TRBV11-2 and TRBJ1-1, is EAGVAQSPRYKIIEKRQSVAFWCNPISGHATLYWYQQILGQGPKLLIQFQNNGVVDDSQLPKDRFSAERLKGVDSTLKIQPAKLEDSAVYLCASSLESGTEAFFGQGTRLTVV.

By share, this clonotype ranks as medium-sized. The CDR3 DNA reads as TGTGCCAGCTCACCGGGACAGAGAGCCTACGAGCAGTACTTC. Encoded protein: CASSPGQRAYEQYF. The chain combines TRBV18 with TRBJ2-7, with 7 positions matching TRBD1. The CDR3 has 14 amino acids. V dropped 3 bases and J dropped 2; count of bases not matched to a gene: 4. Per germline, CDR1 KGHSH and CDR2 LQKENI.

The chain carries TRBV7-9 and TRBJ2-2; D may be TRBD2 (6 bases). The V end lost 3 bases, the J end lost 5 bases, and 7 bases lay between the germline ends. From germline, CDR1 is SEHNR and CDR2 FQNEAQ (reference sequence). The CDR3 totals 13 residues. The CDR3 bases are TGTGCCAGCAGCTTCGGGACTACCGGGGAGCTGTTTTTT. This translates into CASSFGTTGELFF. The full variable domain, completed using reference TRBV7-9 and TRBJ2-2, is DTGVSQNPRHKITKRGQNVTFRCDPISEHNRLYWYRQTLGQGPEFLTYFQNEAQLEKSRLLSDRFSAERPKGSFSTLEIQRTEQGDSAMYLCASSFGTTGELFFGEGSRLTVL.

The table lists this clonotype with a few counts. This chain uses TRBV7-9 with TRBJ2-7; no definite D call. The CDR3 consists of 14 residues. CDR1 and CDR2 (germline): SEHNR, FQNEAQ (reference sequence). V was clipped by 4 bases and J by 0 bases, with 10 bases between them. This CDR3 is CASSSGGYSYEQYF. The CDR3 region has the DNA TGTGCCAGCAGCTCGGGTGGCTACTCCTACGAGCAGTACTTC.

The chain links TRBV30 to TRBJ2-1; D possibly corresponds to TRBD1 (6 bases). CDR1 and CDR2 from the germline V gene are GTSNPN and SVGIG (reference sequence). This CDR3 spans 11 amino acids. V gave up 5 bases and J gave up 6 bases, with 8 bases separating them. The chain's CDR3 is CAWGQSNEQFF. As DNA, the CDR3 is TGTGCCTGGGGACAGTCCAATGAGCAGTTCTTC.

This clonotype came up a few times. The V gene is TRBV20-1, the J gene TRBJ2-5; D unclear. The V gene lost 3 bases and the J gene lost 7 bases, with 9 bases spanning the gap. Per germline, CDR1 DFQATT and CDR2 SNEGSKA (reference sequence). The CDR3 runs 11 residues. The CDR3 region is CSARTIGTQYF. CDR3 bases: TGCAGTGCTAGGACCATAGGGACCCAGTACTTC.

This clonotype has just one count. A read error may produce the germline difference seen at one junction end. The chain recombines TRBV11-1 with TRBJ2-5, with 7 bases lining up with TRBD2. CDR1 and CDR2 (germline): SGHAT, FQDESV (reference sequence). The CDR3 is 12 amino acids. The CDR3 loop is CASSLTSEGAHF. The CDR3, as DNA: TGTGCCAGCAGCCTAACTAGCGAAGGAGCTCACTTC.

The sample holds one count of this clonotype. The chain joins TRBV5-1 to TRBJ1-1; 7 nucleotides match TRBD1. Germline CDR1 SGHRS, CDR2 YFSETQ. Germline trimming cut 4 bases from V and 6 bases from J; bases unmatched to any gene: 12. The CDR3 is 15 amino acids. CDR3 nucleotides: TGCGCCAGCAGCCCCCGGCCTGGACAGGCCGCTGAAGCTTTCTTT. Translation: CASSPRPGQAAEAFF.

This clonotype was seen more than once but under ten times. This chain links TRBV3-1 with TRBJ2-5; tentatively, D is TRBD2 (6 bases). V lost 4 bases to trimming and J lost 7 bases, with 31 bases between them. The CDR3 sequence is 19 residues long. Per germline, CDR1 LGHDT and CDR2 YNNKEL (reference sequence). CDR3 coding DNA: TGTGCCAGCAGCCCCCCCAAGGGCGGGACCTGGCCTTTAGTGTGGACCCAGTACTTC. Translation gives CASSPPKGGTWPLVWTQYF.

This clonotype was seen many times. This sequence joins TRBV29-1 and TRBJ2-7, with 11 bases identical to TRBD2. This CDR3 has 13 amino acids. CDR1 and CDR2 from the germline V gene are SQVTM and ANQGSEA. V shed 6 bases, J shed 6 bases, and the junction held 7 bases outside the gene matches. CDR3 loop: CSVTSGSMVEQYF. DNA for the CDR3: TGCAGCGTCACTAGCGGGAGCATGGTCGAGCAGTACTTC.

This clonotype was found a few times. CDR3 amino acids: CSAAGRLNLEQYF. The CDR3 bases are TGCAGCGCGGCGGGACGGCTAAATCTCGAGCAGTACTTC. The V and J genes are TRBV29-1 and TRBJ2-7; a weak D match, TRBD2 (6 bases). The CDR3 is 13 amino acids. CDR1 and CDR2 (germline): SQVTM, ANQGSEA. V was cut by 7 bases and J by 6 bases, with 19 bases left in between.

The CDR3 nucleotides are TGTGCCAGCAGCCAAGAGATAACAGATACGCAGTATTTT. Translating it yields CASSQEITDTQYF. This chain uses TRBV4-2 with TRBJ2-3, with D unresolved. V was pared by 0 bases and J by 3 bases, with 4 bases between. Germline V gives CDR1 LGHNA, CDR2 YNFKEQ. This CDR3 spans 13 amino acids.

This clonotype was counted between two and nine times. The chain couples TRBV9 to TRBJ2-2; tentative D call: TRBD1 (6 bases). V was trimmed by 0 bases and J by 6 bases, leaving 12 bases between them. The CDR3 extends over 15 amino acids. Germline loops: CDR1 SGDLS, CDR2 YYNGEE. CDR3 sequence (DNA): TGTGCCAGCAGCGTAGCTACGACAGGCTCCGGGGAGCTGTTTTTT. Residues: CASSVATTGSGELFF.

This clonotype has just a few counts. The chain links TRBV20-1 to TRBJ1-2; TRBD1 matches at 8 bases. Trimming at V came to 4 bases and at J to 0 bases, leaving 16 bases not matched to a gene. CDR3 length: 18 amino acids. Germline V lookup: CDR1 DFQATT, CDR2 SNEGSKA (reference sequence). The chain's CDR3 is CSANPRGQGKEANYGYTF. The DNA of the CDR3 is TGCAGTGCTAATCCCCGAGGACAGGGAAAGGAGGCTAACTATGGCTACACCTTC.